One sample yielded the 24 T cell receptor beta chains listed below, sequenced in a study of OX40 agonist ivuxolimab in advanced cancers. Sequenced by immunoSEQ multiplex PCR; TCRdb stores in-frame clones only, minus some. The repertoire consists of 15,000 to 20,000 clones, with about 80% occurring once and the leading ten covering 20% to 30%. The material was CD4+ or CD8+ T cells sorted from blood, obtained in a trial of the OX40 agonist ivuxolimab. Receptors were obtained from an adult with an advanced solid tumor such as melanoma, head and neck, liver or kidney cancer.

This chain connects TRBV10-1 to TRBJ2-7; 11 bases are shared with TRBD2. CDR3 length: 15 residues. V trimming: 5 bases; J trimming: 2 bases; junction bases outside the gene matches: 5. Germline V CDR1 and CDR2: WNHNN, SYGVQD (reference sequence). DNA for the CDR3: TGCGCCAGCAGTAAACTAGCGGGAGCTCCCTACGAGCAGTACTTC. It specifies CASSKLAGAPYEQYF.

This clone was recorded only once. CDR3 residues: CASSPGTSGIFTGELFF. In DNA, the CDR3 is TGTGCCAGCAGCCCCGGGACTAGCGGGATATTCACCGGGGAGCTGTTTTTT. V usage is TRBV7-3 and J usage is TRBJ2-2; 13 nucleotides align to TRBD2. Germline values: CDR1 SGHTA, CDR2 FQGTGA. The CDR3 runs 17 residues. V shed 5 bases, J shed 4 bases, and the junction held 7 bases outside the gene matches.

This clone occurred once. V usage is TRBV9 and J usage is TRBJ2-2, with TRBD2 matching over 10 bases. V lost 0 bases to trimming and J lost 5 bases; unmatched junction nucleotides: 7. From germline, CDR1 is SGDLS and CDR2 YYNGEE. The CDR3 length is 17 residues. The CDR3 nucleotides are TGTGCCAGCAGCGTAGGTAGCGGGGGGCGATTAACCGGGGAGCTGTTTTTT. This codes for CASSVGSGGRLTGELFF.

This clone was seen a single time. V is TRBV5-1 and J is TRBJ1-3; unclear D gene. This CDR3 has 14 residues. Trimming took off 3 bases at V and 4 bases at J, with 11 bases between the two ends. The germline gives CDR1 SGHRS, CDR2 YFSETQ. In DNA, the CDR3 is TGCGCCAGCAGCTCGGACTTGCCGGGAAACACCATATATTTT. It codes for CASSSDLPGNTIYF.

The rearrangement uses TRBV4-1 and TRBJ2-5, with D unclear. This CDR3 spans 13 amino acids. Trimming pared 3 bases from V and 5 bases from J, leaving 10 bases between. Germline CDR1 is MGHRA and CDR2 is YSYEKL. The CDR3 is CASSQDGRETQYF. The DNA for the CDR3 is TGCGCCAGCAGCCAGGACGGTAGGGAGACCCAGTACTTC.

V gene TRBV9 combines with J gene TRBJ2-3, with TRBD2 as a possible D gene (6 bases). The CDR3 contains 15 residues. Trimming left V 6 bases short and J 2 bases short, with 16 bases between. Per germline, CDR1 SGDLS and CDR2 YYNGEE. The CDR3 loop reads CASTDRGGDTDTQYF. The CDR3 DNA follows: TGTGCCAGCACCGATAGGGGCGGGGACACAGATACGCAGTATTTT.

The gene calls are TRBV7-3 and TRBJ2-3; 14 bases fit TRBD2. CDR3 length: 15 amino acids. Germline V gives CDR1 SGHTA, CDR2 FQGTGA. The V gene end was trimmed by 4 bases and the J gene end by 6 bases; junction bases not matched to a gene: 3. The chain's CDR3 is CASSSTSGRDDTQYF. In nucleotides, the CDR3 is TGTGCCAGCAGCTCGACTAGCGGGAGGGATGATACGCAGTATTTT.

The chain has TRBV6-5 and TRBJ1-1, with D possibly matching TRBD1 (6 bases). This CDR3 comprises 13 residues. Trimming took off 6 bases at V and 3 bases at J, with 11 bases between the two ends. In germline, CDR1 is MNHEY, CDR2 SVGAGI. Here the CDR3 reads CASRSQGYTEAFF. The CDR3 DNA reads as TGTGCCAGCAGGTCTCAGGGGTACACTGAAGCTTTCTTT.

This chain links TRBV18 with TRBJ1-1, with a tentative D call TRBD1 (6 bases). This CDR3 is 14 amino acids long. Germline V gene data show CDR1 as KGHSH and CDR2 as LQKENI. Trimming took off 2 bases at V and 4 bases at J, with 11 bases between the two ends. The CDR3 sequence: CASSPGGGGTEAFF. The CDR3, as DNA: TGTGCCAGCTCACCAGGGGGCGGTGGCACTGAAGCTTTCTTT. The variable domain in full, with the rest retrieved from reference TRBV18 and TRBJ1-1, is NAGVMQNPRHLVRRRGQEARLRCSPMKGHSHVYWYRQLPEEGLKFMVYLQKENIIDESGMPKERFSAEFPKEGPSILRIQQVVRGDSAAYFCASSPGGGGTEAFFGQGTRLTVV.

This clone has a handful of counts. An end of the junction differs from the germline gene, which may be a read error. This sequence joins TRBV7-7 and TRBJ2-6, with D hard to call. Germline assignment: CDR1 SSHAT and CDR2 FNYEAQ (reference sequence). This CDR3 has 15 amino acids. The CDR3 here is CASSPGLSGANVLTF. CDR3 nucleotide sequence: TGTGCTAGCAGCCCCGGGTTATCTGGGGCCAACGTCCTGACTTTC. Combining the CDR3 with reference TRBV7-7 and TRBJ2-6 gives the whole variable domain GAGVSQSPRYKVTKRGQDVTLRCDPISSHATLYWYQQALGQGPEFLTYFNYEAQPDKSGLPSDRFSAERPEGSISTLTIQRTEQRDSAMYRCASSPGLSGANVLTFGAGSRLTVL.

The genes are TRBV5-1 and TRBJ1-4; 9 bases align to TRBD1. Germline lookup yields CDR1 SGHRS and CDR2 YFSETQ. V was clipped by 3 bases and J by 8 bases; unmatched bases: 8. The CDR3 is 15 residues long. CDR3 protein: CASSSGPGTGEKLFF. CDR3 in DNA: TGCGCCAGCAGCTCTGGGCCCGGGACAGGGGAAAAACTGTTTTTT. Full variable domain (rest looked up from reference TRBV5-1 and TRBJ1-4): KAGVTQTPRYLIKTRGQQVTLSCSPISGHRSVSWYQQTPGQGLQFLFEYFSETQRNKGNFPGRFSGRQFSNSRSEMNVSTLELGDSALYLCASSSGPGTGEKLFFGSGTQLSVL.

The chain recombines TRBV7-3 with TRBJ2-5; D is possibly TRBD2 (6 bases). The J call may be in error: the DNA end matches TRBJ2-7 better. Germline lookup yields CDR1 SGHTA and CDR2 FQGTGA. This CDR3 spans 15 amino acids. CDR3 coding DNA: TGTGCCAGCAGCTTAAACGGAGGGACCCCCTACGAGCAGTACTTC. This codes for CASSLNGGTPYEQYF.

The rearrangement links TRBV4-1 to TRBJ2-7, with 12 positions matching TRBD2. The length of the CDR3 is 18 residues. CDR1 is MGHRA and CDR2 is YSYEKL in the germline V gene. J gave up 4 bases and V 2 bases, and 12 bases lay outside the gene matches. CDR3 coding DNA: TGCGCCAGCAGCCAACGCGACCCCCTAGCGGGAGGGCCTTACGAGCAGTACTTC. The encoded protein is CASSQRDPLAGGPYEQYF.

V usage is TRBV10-3 and J usage is TRBJ1-5; D unclear. The CDR3 runs to 15 residues. Per the germline V gene, CDR1 is ENHRY and CDR2 is SYGVKD. The V end lost 1 base, the J end lost 6 bases, and 13 bases lay between the germline ends. CDR3 nucleotide sequence: TGTGCCATCAGTGAGTACGGCCCGAGAGGTCAGCCCCAGCATTTT. Its protein is CAISEYGPRGQPQHF.

The genes are TRBV10-2 and TRBJ2-7, with D possibly matching TRBD2 (5 bases). The CDR3 spans 14 residues. Deletions cut 3 bases from V and 3 bases from J, with 12 bases between. Germline V CDR1 and CDR2: WSHSY, SAAADI. The CDR3 spells CASSDSTILYEQYF. The DNA of the CDR3 is TGCGCCAGCAGTGATTCGACTATACTCTACGAGCAGTACTTC.

This clone was seen repeatedly, ten times or more. The V call is TRBV4-2, the J call TRBJ2-5; weak D call: TRBD2 (7 bases). Trimming cost V 0 bases and J 2 bases, with 10 bases left between them. The CDR3 spans 15 residues. CDR1 and CDR2 (germline): LGHNA, YNFKEQ. The CDR3 region has the DNA TGTGCCAGCAGCCAAGATAGGGGGGGGCAAGAGACCCAGTACTTC. It codes for CASSQDRGGQETQYF.

The chain employs TRBV11-2 and TRBJ2-7; D gene unclear. Trimming stripped 1 base from V and 2 bases from J, with 6 bases between. This CDR3 is 13 amino acids long. CDR1 is SGHAT, CDR2 FQNNGV, per germline. DNA for the CDR3: TGTGCCAGCAGCTTAGCACAGCCCTACGAGCAGTACTTC. It yields the protein CASSLAQPYEQYF. Full variable domain (outside the CDR3, taken from reference TRBV11-2 and TRBJ2-7): EAGVAQSPRYKIIEKRQSVAFWCNPISGHATLYWYQQILGQGPKLLIQFQNNGVVDDSQLPKDRFSAERLKGVDSTLKIQPAKLEDSAVYLCASSLAQPYEQYFGPGTRLTVT.

The V gene is TRBV4-1, the J gene TRBJ2-2, with 10 nucleotides matching TRBD2. Germline V gene lookup returns CDR1 MGHRA and CDR2 YSYEKL. This CDR3 is built from 18 residues. J gave up 3 bases and V 0 bases, and 7 bases lay outside the gene matches. The CDR3 nucleotides are TGCGCCAGCAGCCAAGATATCCTAGCGGGAGAGTACACCGGGGAGCTGTTTTTT. It codes for CASSQDILAGEYTGELFF.

The CDR3 loop is CASSPDRARTEAFF. The CDR3 DNA reads TGTGCCAGTAGCCCGGACAGGGCGAGGACTGAAGCTTTCTTT. The rearrangement joins TRBV19 to TRBJ1-1, with 8 bases that match TRBD1. Germline V CDR1 and CDR2: LNHDA, SQIVND (reference sequence). V shed 6 bases and J 5 bases; nucleotides not matched to a gene: 8. The length of the CDR3 is 14 residues.

This chain links TRBV9 with TRBJ2-5; the match to TRBD2 covers 11 bases. Germline V gene lookup returns CDR1 SGDLS and CDR2 YYNGEE. The CDR3 sequence is 15 residues long. J was trimmed by 1 base and V by 5 bases; bases with no gene match: 4. Here the CDR3 reads CASSPSGGTQETQYF. The CDR3 nucleotides read TGTGCCAGCAGTCCTAGCGGGGGGACCCAAGAGACCCAGTACTTC.

This clone was detected a few times. This sequence joins TRBV12-5 and TRBJ2-2; no clear D gene. The V gene lost 4 bases and the J gene lost 6 bases, with 6 bases spanning the gap. CDR3 length: 12 residues. Per germline, CDR1 LGHNT and CDR2 FRNRAP. CDR3 sequence (DNA): TGTGCTAGTGGTTGGGCCGCCGGGGAGCTGTTTTTT. It specifies CASGWAAGELFF.

The chain employs TRBV7-9 and TRBJ1-2; D unclear. Germline V gene data show CDR1 as SEHNR and CDR2 as FQNEAQ (reference sequence). V shed 5 bases and J shed 4 bases, with 8 bases lying between them. The CDR3 has 12 residues. CDR3 loop: CASSANLYGYTF. The CDR3 bases are TGTGCCAGCAGCGCGAACCTCTATGGCTACACCTTC.

V is TRBV27 and J is TRBJ2-2, with unresolved D. V was cut by 5 bases and J by 0 bases, with 1 base left in between. The length of the CDR3 is 12 residues. The germline CDR1 and CDR2 sequences are MNHEY and SMNVEV (reference sequence). In DNA form, the CDR3 reads TGTGCCAGCAGTGCGAACACCGGGGAGCTGTTTTTT. This translates into CASSANTGELFF.

This sequence joins TRBV5-5 and TRBJ2-7; 8 bases are a match to TRBD1. V lost 2 bases to trimming and J lost 2 bases; unmatched junction nucleotides: 3. The CDR3 extends over 14 amino acids. Germline assignment: CDR1 SGHKS and CDR2 YYEKEE (reference sequence). Written as DNA, the CDR3 is TGTGCCAGCAGCTTCGGACAGGGCCCCTACGAGCAGTACTTC. This encodes CASSFGQGPYEQYF.